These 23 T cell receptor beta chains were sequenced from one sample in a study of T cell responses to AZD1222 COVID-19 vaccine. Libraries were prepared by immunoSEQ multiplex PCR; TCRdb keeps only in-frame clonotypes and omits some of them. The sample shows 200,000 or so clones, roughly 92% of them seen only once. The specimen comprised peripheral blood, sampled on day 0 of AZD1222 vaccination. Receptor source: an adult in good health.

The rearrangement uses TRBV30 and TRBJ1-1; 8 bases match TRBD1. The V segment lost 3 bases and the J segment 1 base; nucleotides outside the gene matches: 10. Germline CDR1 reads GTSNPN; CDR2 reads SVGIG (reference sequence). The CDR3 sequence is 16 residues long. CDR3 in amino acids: CAWRARTGTGNTEAFF. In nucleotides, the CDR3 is TGTGCCTGGAGAGCTCGTACCGGGACAGGGAACACTGAAGCTTTCTTT.

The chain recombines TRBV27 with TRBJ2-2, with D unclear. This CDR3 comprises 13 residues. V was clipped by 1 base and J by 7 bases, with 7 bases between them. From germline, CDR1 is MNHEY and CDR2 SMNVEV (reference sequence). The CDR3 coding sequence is TGTGCCAGCAGTTTATTTTCCGGCGGGGAGCTGTTTTTT. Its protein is CASSLFSGGELFF.

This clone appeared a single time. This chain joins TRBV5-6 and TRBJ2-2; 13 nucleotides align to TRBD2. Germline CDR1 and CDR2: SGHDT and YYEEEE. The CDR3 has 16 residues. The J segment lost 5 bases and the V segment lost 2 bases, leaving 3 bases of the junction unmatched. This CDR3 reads CASSLGLAGVTGELFF. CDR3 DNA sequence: TGTGCCAGCAGCTTAGGACTAGCGGGGGTAACCGGGGAGCTGTTTTTT.

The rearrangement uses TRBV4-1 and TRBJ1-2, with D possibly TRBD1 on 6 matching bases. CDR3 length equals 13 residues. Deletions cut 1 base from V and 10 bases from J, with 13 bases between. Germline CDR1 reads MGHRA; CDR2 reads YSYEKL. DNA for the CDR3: TGCGCCAGCAGCCAAGCACAGGGAGTCGACTACACCTTC. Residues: CASSQAQGVDYTF.

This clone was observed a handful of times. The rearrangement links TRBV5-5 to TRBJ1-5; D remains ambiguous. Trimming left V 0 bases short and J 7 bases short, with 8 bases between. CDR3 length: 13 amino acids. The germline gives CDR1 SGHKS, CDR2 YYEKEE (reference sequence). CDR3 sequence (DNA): TGTGCCAGCAGCTTGGCCGGGTCCCAGCCCCAGCATTTT. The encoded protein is CASSLAGSQPQHF.

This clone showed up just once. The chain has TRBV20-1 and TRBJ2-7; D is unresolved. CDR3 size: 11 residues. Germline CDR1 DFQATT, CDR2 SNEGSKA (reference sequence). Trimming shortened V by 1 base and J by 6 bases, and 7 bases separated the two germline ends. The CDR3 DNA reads TGCAGTGCTAGAGCCGAAGGCGAGCAGTACGTC. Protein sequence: CSARAEGEQYV.

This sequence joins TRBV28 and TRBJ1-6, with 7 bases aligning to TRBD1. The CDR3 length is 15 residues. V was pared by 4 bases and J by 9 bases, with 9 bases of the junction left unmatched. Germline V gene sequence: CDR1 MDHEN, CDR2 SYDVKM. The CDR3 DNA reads TGTGCCAGCAGTTCCACAGGGGCTAGGGGTTCACCCCTCCACTTT. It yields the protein CASSSTGARGSPLHF.

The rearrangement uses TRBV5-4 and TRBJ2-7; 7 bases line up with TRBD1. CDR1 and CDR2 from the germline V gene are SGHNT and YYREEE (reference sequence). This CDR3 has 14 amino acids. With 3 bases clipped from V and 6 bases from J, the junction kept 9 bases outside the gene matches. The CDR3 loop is CASSSGGSGFEQYF. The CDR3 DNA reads TGTGCCAGCAGCTCAGGGGGATCGGGTTTCGAGCAGTACTTC.

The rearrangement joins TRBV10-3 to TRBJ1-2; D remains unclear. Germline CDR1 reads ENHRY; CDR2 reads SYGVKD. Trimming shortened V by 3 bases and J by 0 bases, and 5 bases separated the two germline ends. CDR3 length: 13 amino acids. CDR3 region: CAISDRTNYGYTF. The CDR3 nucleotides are TGTGCCATCAGTGACAGGACTAACTATGGCTACACCTTC.

The CDR3 reads CASSLRTGELFF. Written as DNA, the CDR3 is TGTGCCAGCAGTTTGAGGACAGGGGAGCTGTTTTTT. V is TRBV27 and J is TRBJ2-2; D is possibly TRBD1 (5 bases). This CDR3 contains 12 residues. CDR1 is MNHEY, CDR2 SMNVEV, per germline (reference sequence). V shed 3 bases and J shed 8 bases, with 7 bases lying between them.

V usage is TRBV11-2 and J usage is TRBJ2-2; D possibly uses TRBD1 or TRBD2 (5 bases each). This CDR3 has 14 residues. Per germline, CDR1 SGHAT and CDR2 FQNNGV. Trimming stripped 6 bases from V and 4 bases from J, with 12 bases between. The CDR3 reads CASRGLAGTGELFF. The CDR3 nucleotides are TGTGCCAGCAGGGGGCTAGCTGGCACCGGGGAGCTGTTTTTT. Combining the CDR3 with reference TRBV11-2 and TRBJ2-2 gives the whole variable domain EAGVAQSPRYKIIEKRQSVAFWCNPISGHATLYWYQQILGQGPKLLIQFQNNGVVDDSQLPKDRFSAERLKGVDSTLKIQPAKLEDSAVYLCASRGLAGTGELFFGEGSRLTVL.

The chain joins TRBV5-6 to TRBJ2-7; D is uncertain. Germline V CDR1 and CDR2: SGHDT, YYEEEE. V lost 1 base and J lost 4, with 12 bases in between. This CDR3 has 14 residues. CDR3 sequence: CASSLFGLGYEQYF. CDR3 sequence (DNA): TGTGCCAGCAGCTTGTTTGGGTTAGGTTACGAGCAGTACTTC.

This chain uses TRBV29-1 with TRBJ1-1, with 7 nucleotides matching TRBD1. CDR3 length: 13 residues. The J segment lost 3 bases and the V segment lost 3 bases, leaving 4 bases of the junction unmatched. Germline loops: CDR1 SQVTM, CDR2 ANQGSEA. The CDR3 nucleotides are TGCAGCGTTGATGACAGGGACGACACTGAAGCTTTCTTT. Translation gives CSVDDRDDTEAFF.

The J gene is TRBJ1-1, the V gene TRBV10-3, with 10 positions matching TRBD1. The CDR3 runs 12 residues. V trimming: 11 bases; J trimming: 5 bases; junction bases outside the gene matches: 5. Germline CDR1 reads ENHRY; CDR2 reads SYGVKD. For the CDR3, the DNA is TGTGCCGTTAGGACAGGGGGGACTGAAGCTTTCTTT. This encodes CAVRTGGTEAFF.

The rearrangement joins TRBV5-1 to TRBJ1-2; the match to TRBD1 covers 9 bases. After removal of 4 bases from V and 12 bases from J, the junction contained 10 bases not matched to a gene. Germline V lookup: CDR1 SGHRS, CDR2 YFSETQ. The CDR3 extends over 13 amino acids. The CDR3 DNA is TGCGCCAGCAGCAACTCCGGGACAGGGAAGCACACCTTC. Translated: CASSNSGTGKHTF.

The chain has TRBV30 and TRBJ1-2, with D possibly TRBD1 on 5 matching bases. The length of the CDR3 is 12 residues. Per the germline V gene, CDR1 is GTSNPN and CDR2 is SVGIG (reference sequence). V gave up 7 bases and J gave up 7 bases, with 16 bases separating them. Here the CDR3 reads CAFPRRVAGYTF. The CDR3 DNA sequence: TGTGCCTTCCCCCGCAGGGTGGCTGGCTACACCTTC.

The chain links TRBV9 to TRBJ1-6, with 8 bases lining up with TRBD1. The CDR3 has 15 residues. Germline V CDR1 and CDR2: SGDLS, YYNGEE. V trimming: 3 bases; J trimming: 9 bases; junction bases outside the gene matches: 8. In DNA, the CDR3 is TGTGCCAGCAGCGCCGGACAGGGAAGAAGTTCACCCCTCCACTTT. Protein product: CASSAGQGRSSPLHF.

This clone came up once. The CDR3 DNA reads as TGTGCCAGCAGAATACAAGGGGCCGCATACAATGAGCAGTTCTTC. Its protein is CASRIQGAAYNEQFF. V gene TRBV3-1 (or the pseudogene TRBV3-2) combines with J gene TRBJ2-1; D is perhaps TRBD1 (5 bases). The CDR3 has 15 amino acids. Trimming took 6 bases from V and 4 from J, leaving 16 bases between them. The V gene's germline CDR1 is LGHDT and CDR2 YNNKEL (reference sequence).

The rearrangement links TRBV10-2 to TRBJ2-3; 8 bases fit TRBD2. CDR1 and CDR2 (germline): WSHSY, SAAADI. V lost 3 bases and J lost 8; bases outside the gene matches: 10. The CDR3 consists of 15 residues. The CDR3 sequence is CASSDPGLVAATQYF. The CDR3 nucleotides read TGCGCCAGCAGTGACCCGGGACTAGTGGCGGCTACGCAGTATTTT.

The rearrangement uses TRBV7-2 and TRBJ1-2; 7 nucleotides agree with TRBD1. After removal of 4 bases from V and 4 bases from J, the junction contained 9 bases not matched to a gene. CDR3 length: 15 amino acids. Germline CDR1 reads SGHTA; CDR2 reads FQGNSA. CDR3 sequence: CASSSPWTGIYGYTF. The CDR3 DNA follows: TGTGCCAGCAGCTCGCCATGGACAGGAATCTATGGCTACACCTTC.

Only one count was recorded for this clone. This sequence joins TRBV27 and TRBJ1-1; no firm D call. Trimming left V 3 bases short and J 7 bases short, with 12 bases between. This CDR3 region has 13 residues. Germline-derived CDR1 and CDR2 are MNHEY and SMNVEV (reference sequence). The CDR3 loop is CASSFFGQSEAFF. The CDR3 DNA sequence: TGTGCCAGCAGTTTTTTTGGGCAGAGTGAAGCTTTCTTT.

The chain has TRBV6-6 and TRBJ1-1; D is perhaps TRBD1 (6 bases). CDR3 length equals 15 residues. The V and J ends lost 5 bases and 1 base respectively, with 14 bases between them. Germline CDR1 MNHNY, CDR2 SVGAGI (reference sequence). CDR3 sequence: CASSTIQGRNTEAFF. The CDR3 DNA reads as TGTGCCAGCAGTACAATACAGGGTAGGAACACTGAAGCTTTCTTT.

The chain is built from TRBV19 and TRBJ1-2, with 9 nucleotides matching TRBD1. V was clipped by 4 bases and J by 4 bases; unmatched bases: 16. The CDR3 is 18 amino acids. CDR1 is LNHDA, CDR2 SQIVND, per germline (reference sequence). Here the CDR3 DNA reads TGTGCCAGTAGTAGAGACTCCGGGACAGGGAGGTCAGTCTATGGCTACACCTTC. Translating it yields CASSRDSGTGRSVYGYTF.